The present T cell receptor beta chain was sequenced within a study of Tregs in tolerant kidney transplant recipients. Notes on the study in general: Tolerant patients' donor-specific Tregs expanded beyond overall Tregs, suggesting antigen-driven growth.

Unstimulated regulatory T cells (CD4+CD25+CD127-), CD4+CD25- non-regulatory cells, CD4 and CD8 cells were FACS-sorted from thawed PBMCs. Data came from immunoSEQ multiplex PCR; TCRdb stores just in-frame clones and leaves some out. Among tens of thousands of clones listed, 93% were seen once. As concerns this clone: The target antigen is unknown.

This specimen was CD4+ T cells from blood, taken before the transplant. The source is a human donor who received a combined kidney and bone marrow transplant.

This CDR3 reads CASYADRGEQFF. The DNA of the CDR3 is TGTGCCAGTTATGCGGACAGGGGGGAGCAGTTCTTC. The chain links TRBV2 to TRBJ2-1, with 10 nucleotides matching TRBD1. Germline V gene data show CDR1 as SNHLY and CDR2 as FYNNEI. The CDR3 covers 12 residues. The trim removed 9 bases at V and 10 bases at J, leaving 6 bases unmatched.